This T cell receptor (beta chain) stems from a study of T cell responses to AZD1222 COVID-19 vaccine. Study results and caveats: There were mostly white British donors and more females than males, and clonal diversity was possibly underestimated. The CD4 TCRs associated with vaccination extended across spike and predominated at 160-218 and 743-854. The study identified only five or six AZD1222 recipients as seropositive at baseline.

Assay: immunoSEQ multiplex PCR; the TCRdb copy retains only in-frame clones and omits some. The data hold 56,000 or so clones, with roughly 80% observed a single time. Per the germline V gene, CDR1 is GTSNPN and CDR2 is SVGIG (reference sequence). This CDR3 contains 13 residues. V was clipped by 0 bases and J by 1 base, with 4 bases between them. To note about this clone: Antigen unknown.

Second-dose recipients at about 4 or about 12 weeks were treated as one pooled group. The sequencing used peripheral blood, collected 28 days after the second AZD1222 dose. The TCR originated in an adult who received the AZD1222 COVID-19 vaccine. This chain joins TRBV30 and TRBJ1-5; no firm D call. In DNA, the CDR3 is TGTGCCTGGAGTGTAGACAGCAATCAGCCCCAGCATTTT. Residues: CAWSVDSNQPQHF.